This T cell receptor (beta chain) was sequenced in a study of blood T cell repertoires in COVID-19. Between the trimmed V and J ends, which lost 4 bases and 7 bases, there was a span of 10 bases. Germline CDR1 SEHNR, CDR2 FQNEAQ (reference sequence). The CDR3 contains 12 residues. Clones were sequenced by immunoSEQ multiplex PCR, and TCRdb holds only the in-frame ones, with some missing. The table records some 120,000 clones, over 75% of them present only once. The J gene is TRBJ2-5, the V gene TRBV7-9; D gene ambiguous. The TCR was taken from a woman aged 55-70 years with acute or convalescent COVID-19. Material: peripheral blood. The chain's CDR3 is CASSSLRPTQYF. The DNA of the CDR3 is TGTGCCAGCAGCTCCTTGCGGCCGACCCAGTACTTC.